What follows are 9 T cell receptor beta chains derived from one specimen sequenced in a study of T cells in Graves' hyperthyroidism and ophthalmopathy. TCR beta CDR3 regions were amplified from RNA transcripts. First-round RT-PCR targeting the TCR CDR3 was performed with the HTBI primer set. TCRdb re-derived calls from the multiplex PCR reads in MiXCR, one entry per CDR3 protein. In the table there are nearly 600,000 distinct CDR3 sequences, approximately 15% of which are singletons. Source material: blood. These receptors came from a woman aged 30 to 39 with Graves' hyperthyroidism that later progressed to Graves' ophthalmopathy.

This clonotype was seen only a few times. This rearrangement joins TRBV4-2 to TRBJ1-3; no firm D call. The CDR3 runs to 17 residues. Germline loops: CDR1 LGHNA, CDR2 YNFKEQ. V gave up 0 bases and J gave up 0 bases, with 12 bases separating them. CDR3 DNA: TGTGCCAGCAGCCAAGATCTCGGACCGCTCTCTGGAAACACCATATATTTT. This sequence encodes CASSQDLGPLSGNTIYF.

This clonotype showed up many times. The gene calls are TRBV28 and TRBJ2-2, with 10 nucleotides matching TRBD2. The CDR3 spans 16 residues. V lost 6 bases and J lost 1; bases outside the gene matches: 5. CDR1 and CDR2 from the germline V gene are MDHEN and SYDVKM. CDR3 protein: CASRTPSGRNTGELFF. The CDR3 region has the DNA TGTGCCAGCAGAACTCCTAGCGGGAGGAACACCGGGGAGCTGTTTTTT. Looking up the rest from reference TRBV28 and TRBJ2-2 gives the full variable domain: DVKVTQSSRYLVKRTGEKVFLECVQDMDHENMFWYRQDPGLGLRLIYFSYDVKMKEKGDIPEGYSVSREKKERFSLILESASTNQTSMYLCASRTPSGRNTGELFFGEGSRLTVL.

The chain carries TRBV5-1 and TRBJ2-1; TRBD2 aligns across 9 bases. The J segment lost 5 bases and the V segment lost 1 base, leaving 4 bases of the junction unmatched. Germline CDR1 is SGHRS and CDR2 is YFSETQ. This CDR3 contains 15 residues. For the CDR3, the DNA is TGCGCCAGCAGCTTGTTAGCGGGAGAGAACAATGAGCAGTTCTTC. Amino acid sequence: CASSLLAGENNEQFF.

For this clonotype: Mismatch with germline at one junction end may stem from a read error. This chain joins TRBV6-2 or TRBV6-3 and TRBJ2-3; TRBD1 matches 7 bases. Germline V gives CDR1 MNHEY, CDR2 SVGEGT. The CDR3 runs to 14 residues. CDR3 nucleotides: TGTGCCAGCAGTTATCGGGACAGCACAGATACGCGGTATTTT. Translated, it gives CASSYRDSTDTRYF.

This clonotype appeared a few times. This rearrangement joins TRBV20-1 to TRBJ2-7, with 8 bases aligning to TRBD2. Trimming took 3 bases from V and 1 from J; bases not matched to a gene: 8. The CDR3 contains 15 residues. Germline V gene lookup returns CDR1 DFQATT and CDR2 SNEGSKA (reference sequence). CDR3 coding DNA: TGCAGTGCTAGGGCCTTAGCGGGACATTCCTACGAGCAGTACTTC. Its translation is CSARALAGHSYEQYF.

The gene calls are TRBV9 and TRBJ2-7, with D maybe TRBD2 (5 bases). CDR1 is SGDLS and CDR2 is YYNGEE in the germline V gene. The CDR3 covers 14 residues. Trimming removed 2 bases from V and 0 bases from J, with 9 bases in between. The CDR3 DNA reads TGTGCCAGCAGCGTCGGACTGGTCTCCTACGAGCAGTACTTC. Its translation: CASSVGLVSYEQYF.

This clonotype was detected ten times or more. The V and J genes are TRBV27 and TRBJ1-2; the match to TRBD1 covers 7 bases. Germline CDR1 is MNHEY and CDR2 is SMNVEV (reference sequence). This CDR3 has 14 residues. Trimming at V came to 3 bases and at J to 5 bases, leaving 6 bases not matched to a gene. The CDR3 DNA is TGTGCCAGCAGTTTCTCGGGACAGAGTTATGGCTACACCTTC. Translation gives CASSFSGQSYGYTF.

This clonotype was found a few times. The chain is built from TRBV20-1 and TRBJ1-1, with D possibly TRBD1 on 5 matching bases. The ends were cut back, 2 bases at V and 4 bases at J, with 14 bases in the middle. The germline CDR1 and CDR2 sequences are DFQATT and SNEGSKA (reference sequence). The CDR3 spans 14 residues. CDR3 nucleotide sequence: TGCAGTGCTAGACCACTCTTGGGGCCCACTGAAGCTTTCTTT. Translating gives CSARPLLGPTEAFF.

This clonotype occurred many times. The chain employs TRBV27 and TRBJ2-1, with 9 bases aligning to TRBD2. The CDR3 is made up of 15 amino acids. After removal of 4 bases from V and 6 bases from J, the junction contained 7 bases not matched to a gene. Germline CDR1 reads MNHEY; CDR2 reads SMNVEV (reference sequence). The chain's CDR3 is CASSSREGRINEQFF. The CDR3 DNA sequence: TGTGCCAGCAGTTCGCGGGAGGGCCGTATCAATGAGCAGTTCTTC.